This entry features one T cell receptor (beta chain) sequence. As yet, its antigen is unknown. This specimen comes from a study of T cell responses to AZD1222 COVID-19 vaccine. Study conclusions and caveats: Spike-specific TCR breadth rose after two AZD1222 doses, and depth rose as well. Most donors were white British, females outnumbered males, and clonal diversity was possibly underestimated. Vaccine-associated CD4 TCRs ranged over spike, dominating at 160-218 and 743-854.

Here immunoSEQ multiplex PCR was the method, and the copy in TCRdb shows in-frame clones only, minus some. This table has about 220,000 clones, approximately 94% appearing once. The length of the CDR3 is 12 residues. Germline CDR1 is LGHDT and CDR2 is YNNKEL (reference sequence). Material: peripheral blood, obtained on day 0 of MenACWY control vaccination. The TCR sequence derives from an adult in good health. The chain couples TRBV3-1 (or the pseudogene TRBV3-2) to TRBJ1-2, with D unclear. CDR3 sequence reads: CVVSGVNYGYTF. The DNA for the CDR3 is TGTGTGGTCTCCGGTGTCAACTATGGCTACACCTTC.